Detailed here is one T cell receptor beta chain. The CDR3 spans 11 residues. The V and J ends lost 8 bases and 0 bases respectively, with 4 bases between them. Generated by immunoSEQ multiplex PCR, the TCRdb table keeps only in-frame clones and is missing some. The sample carries about 150,000 clones, 80% to 95% recorded once. The entry originates in a study of T cell responses to AZD1222 COVID-19 vaccine. This sequence joins TRBV12-3 or TRBV12-4 and TRBJ1-1; D gene uncertain. Sequencing was performed on peripheral blood, taken 28 days after the second AZD1222 dose. This receptor was obtained from an adult who received the AZD1222 COVID-19 vaccine. DNA of the CDR3: TGTGCCAGCGCCATGAACACTGAAGCTTTCTTT. It encodes CASAMNTEAFF.